The rows below give T cell receptor beta chains drawn from one sample of a study of cytomegalovirus exposure and HLA in healthy donors. Profiling relied on immunoSEQ multiplex PCR, and the TCRdb table lists in-frame clones only, not all of them. Among 140,000 to 150,000 clones listed, approximately 80% were seen once. The sample was PBMCs. Every receptor here comes from a female donor in good health and CMV-seronegative. Each CDR3 is given with its conserved first and last residue.

v_gene	CDR3aa
TRBV6-6	CASTEVDRGYEQFF
TRBV7-9	CASTGGVRTENTEAFF
TRBV7-2	CASSFDRGASQPQHF
TRBV11-2	CASSLGTSGNQPQHF
TRBV7-3	CASSTVAGDPYNEQFF
TRBV27	CASSFRQGRGYTF
TRBV28	CASSLGSAGGISDTQYF
TRBV6-6	CASSYSGGPHTEAFF
TRBV6-5	CASTERVQETQYF
TRBV6-5	CASSLGGEQFF
TRBV29-1	CSVEGTSGSGQYF
TRBV5-1	CASSSFQDRGETGELFF
TRBV5-4	CASSPRWSGGAGGANVLTF
TRBV5-3	CARVGGGFYQPQHF
TRBV9	CASSSGQGLFEKLFF
TRBV21-1	CASSTNGTGRFDFTVYEQYF